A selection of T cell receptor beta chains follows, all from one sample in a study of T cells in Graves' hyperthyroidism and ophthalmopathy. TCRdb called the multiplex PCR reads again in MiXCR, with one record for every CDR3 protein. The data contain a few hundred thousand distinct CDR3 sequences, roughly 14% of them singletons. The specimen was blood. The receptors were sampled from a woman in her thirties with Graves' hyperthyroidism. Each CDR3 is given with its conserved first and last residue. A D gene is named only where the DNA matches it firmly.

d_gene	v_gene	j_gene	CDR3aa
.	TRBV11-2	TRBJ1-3	CASSLFRSGNTIYF
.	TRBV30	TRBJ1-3	CAWSMGSSGNTIYF
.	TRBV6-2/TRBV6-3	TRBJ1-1	CASSYIGGRMNTEAFF
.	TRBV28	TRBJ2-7	CASSLRLISRPYEQYF
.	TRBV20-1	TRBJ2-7	CSARDRIPQHSYEQYF
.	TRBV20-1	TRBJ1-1	CSARDGGSEAFF
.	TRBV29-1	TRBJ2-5	CSVGAAQETQYF
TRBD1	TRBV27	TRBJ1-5	CASSRGTEIFSQPQHF
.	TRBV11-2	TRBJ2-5	CASSFGGEETQYF
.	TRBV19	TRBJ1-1	CASSIDGRGGRTEAFF
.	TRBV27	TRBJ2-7	CASSWGREQYF
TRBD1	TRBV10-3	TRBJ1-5	CAIRDRGGQPQHF
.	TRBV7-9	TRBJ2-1	CASSSDREAGWNEQFF
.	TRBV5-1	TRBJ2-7	CASKIDFFSYEQYF
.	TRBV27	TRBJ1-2	CASSFNPSRESGYTF
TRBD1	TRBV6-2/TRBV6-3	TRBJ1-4	CASSWGTGNEKLFF
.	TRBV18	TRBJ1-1	CASSPPSKNTEAFF
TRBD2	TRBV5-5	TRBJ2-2	CASSLRLAATGGELFF
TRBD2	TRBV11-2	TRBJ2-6	CASSFRLAGNSGANVLTF
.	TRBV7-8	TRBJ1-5	CASSPPGFNQPQHF
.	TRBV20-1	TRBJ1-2	CSARGLESGQDNYGYTF
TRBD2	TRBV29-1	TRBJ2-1	CSVERLAGVPVF
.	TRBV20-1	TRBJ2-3	CSGRSGADTQYF
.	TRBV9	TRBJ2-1	CASSVVPRGEQFF
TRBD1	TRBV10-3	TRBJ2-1	CAINVPGQGKDEQFF
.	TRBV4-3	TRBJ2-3	CASSQLLGSTDTQYF
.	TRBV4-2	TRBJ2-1	CASSHRPDSNEQFF
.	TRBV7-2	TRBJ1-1	CASSLEWRDTEAFF
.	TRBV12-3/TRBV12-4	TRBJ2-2	CAISPGPETGELFF
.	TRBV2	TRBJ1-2	CASSPDVTRAYGYTF
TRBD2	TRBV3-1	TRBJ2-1	CASSHSSGTPGDEQFF
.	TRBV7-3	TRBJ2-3	CASSPNADTQYF
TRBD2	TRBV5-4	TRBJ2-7	CASSDDRDMPGLAGGLTTYEQYF
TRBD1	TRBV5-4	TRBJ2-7	CASSLDAGTGLNEQYF
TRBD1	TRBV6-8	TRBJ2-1	CASSFLHYPGTGPPRTRDEQFF
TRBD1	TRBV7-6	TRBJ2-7	CASSLGAGGVPYEQYF
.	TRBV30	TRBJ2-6	CAWASGSGANVLTF
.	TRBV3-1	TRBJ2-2	CASSQPFQVNTGELFF
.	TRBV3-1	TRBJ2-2	CASSQGRTVGGELFF
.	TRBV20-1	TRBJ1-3	CSANRVANTIYF
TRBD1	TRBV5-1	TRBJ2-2	CASATGQANTGELFF